Only a few counts were recorded for the clone carrying this TCR beta chain. Its specificity is not known. This sample is part of a study of T cells in Graves' hyperthyroidism and ophthalmopathy. Across the whole study: Peripheral blood was drawn at first diagnosis, prior to all treatment. General study findings and limits: The model forecast ophthalmopathy, anticipating it by a median approximately 6.2 months before onset.

CDR3 length equals 14 residues. Deletions cut 6 bases from V and 7 bases from J, with 16 bases between. The germline CDR1 and CDR2 sequences are SGHKS and YYEKEE (reference sequence). Authors of the study amplified TCR beta CDR3 regions from RNA transcripts. In the first-round RT-PCR of the TCR CDR3, the HTBI primer set was used. A single record per CDR3 protein comes from TCRdb applying MiXCR to the multiplex PCR reads. This table holds approximately 300,000 distinct CDR3 sequences, around a fifth found once. Sequences were obtained from blood. This TCR was recovered from a middle-aged man with Graves' ophthalmopathy. V is TRBV5-5 and J is TRBJ2-2; tentative D call: TRBD2 (6 bases). The CDR3 sequence: CASTRTSSGGELFF. The CDR3 DNA reads TGTGCCAGCACCAGAACTAGCTCTGGCGGGGAGCTGTTTTTT. Looking up the rest from reference TRBV5-5 and TRBJ2-2 gives the full variable domain: DAGVTQSPTHLIKTRGQQVTLRCSPISGHKSVSWYQQVLGQGPQFIFQYYEKEERGRGNFPDRFSARQFPNYSSELNVNALLLGDSALYLCASTRTSSGGELFFGEGSRLTVL.